This TCR beta chain was found in a study of T cells in narcolepsy. This CDR3 is 12 amino acids long. Germline-derived CDR1 and CDR2 are SSHAT and FNYEAQ (reference sequence). V was trimmed by 5 bases and J by 5 bases, leaving 9 bases between them. Details on this clone: Its antigen is currently unknown.

Sequencing used immunoSEQ multiplex PCR; TCRdb keeps in-frame clones, though not all of them. The table includes around 30,000 clones, roughly four fifths detected once. Whole-study findings and limits: Autoreactive clonotypes reportedly recurred in blood of same and different patients, not controls.

The chain couples TRBV7-7 to TRBJ2-5, with unresolved D. Sequenced: CD45RA- memory CD4+ T cells from PBMCs. The TCR sequence derives from a human donor with narcolepsy. The CDR3 DNA sequence: TGTGCCAGCAGCCCCTGGCGGGAGACCCAGTACTTC. It specifies CASSPWRETQYF.